The next 26 T cell receptor beta chains were all read from a single sample in a study of T-cell reconstitution after alpha-beta-depleted transplantation in children (dated by TCRdb to 2016 to 2017). The library was built by means of PCR. TCRdb names Illumina HiSeq 2500 as the instrument used. TCR libraries were prepared with molecular barcoding, using unique molecular identifiers to normalize TCRbeta repertoire quantification. TCRdb handled the public reads itself, with Q25 trimming in fastp and clone calling in MiXCR, and kept productive beta chains. Merged by CDR3 protein, the rows form single entries marked with the most common genes and DNA. The sample has some 640,000 distinct CDR3 sequences on record, 16% of them singletons. Of the sample, 0.85% to 1.3% is held by the ten largest clones. Sequenced here: PBMCs from the stem cell graft donor, sampled from the stem cell graft. These receptor sequences come from a human donor who donated a stem cell graft to a child with acute myeloid leukemia.

This clonotype was counted between two and nine times. The genes are TRBV7-3 and TRBJ1-2; 7 bases are shared with TRBD1. This CDR3 region has 15 residues. V shed 5 bases and J 2 bases; nucleotides not matched to a gene: 8. Per the germline V gene, CDR1 is SGHTA and CDR2 is FQGTGA. The DNA for the CDR3 is TGTGCCAGCAGCCTAAGACAGGGAAGCAACTATGGCTACACCTTC. It codes for CASSLRQGSNYGYTF.

The chain uses TRBV4-1 and TRBJ1-5, with 11 bases lining up with TRBD1. With V trimmed by 3 bases and J by 8 bases, 9 bases remained unmatched. CDR3 size: 16 residues. Germline CDR1 MGHRA, CDR2 YSYEKL. CDR3: CASSHGTGQGDKPQHF. DNA of the CDR3: TGCGCCAGCAGCCATGGGACGGGACAGGGGGACAAGCCCCAGCATTTT.

In its sample, this clonotype was seen a few times. The J gene is TRBJ2-7, the V gene TRBV21-1; the DNA was not used to check the table's D call, TRBD1. TRBV21-1 is a documented pseudogene. This CDR3 has 16 amino acids. The chain's CDR3 is CASSKALGGRTTEQYF. The CDR3, as DNA: TGTGCCAGCAGCAAAGCGCTCGGGGGAAGGACTACCGAGCAGTACTTC.

V and J are TRBV27 and TRBJ2-3; 11 nucleotides match TRBD2. This CDR3 comprises 18 residues. The V gene's germline CDR1 is MNHEY and CDR2 SMNVEV (reference sequence). After removal of 5 bases from V and 1 base from J, the junction contained 11 bases not matched to a gene. The chain's CDR3 is CASSLLTSGTVGTDTQYF. The CDR3 bases are TGTGCCAGCAGTCTCCTGACTAGCGGGACAGTCGGCACAGATACGCAGTATTTT.

This clonotype was detected many times. The chain couples TRBV10-3 to TRBJ2-7, with D possibly matching TRBD2 (6 bases). Germline V gives CDR1 ENHRY, CDR2 SYGVKD. This CDR3 has 13 residues. Trimming pared 6 bases from V and 0 bases from J, leaving 9 bases between. The CDR3 DNA reads as TGTGCCATCAGATCGGGGGTCTCCTACGAGCAGTACGTC. Translating gives CAIRSGVSYEQYV.

At least ten counts were recorded for this clonotype. DNA of the CDR3: TGTGCCATCAGTGAGGGACAGGGGATCATCAACTATGGCTACACCTTC. Protein product: CAISEGQGIINYGYTF. This chain links TRBV10-3 with TRBJ1-2; 9 bases fit TRBD1. Germline CDR1 reads ENHRY; CDR2 reads SYGVKD. Trimming took 2 bases from V and 2 from J; bases not matched to a gene: 6. The CDR3 loop spans 16 amino acids.

J is TRBJ1-1 and V is TRBV20-1; D unclear. Germline V lookup: CDR1 DFQATT, CDR2 SNEGSKA (reference sequence). V was clipped by 3 bases and J by 3 bases, with 17 bases between them. The CDR3 sequence is 15 residues long. CDR3 residues: CSASGRRGWDTEAFF. The CDR3 DNA is TGCAGTGCTAGCGGCAGGCGAGGCTGGGACACTGAAGCTTTCTTT.

A few counts support this clonotype. CDR3 loop: CASSDSGQVSYEQYF. CDR3 nucleotide sequence: TGTGCCAGCAGCGACTCGGGACAGGTCTCCTACGAGCAGTACTTC. V is TRBV7-8 and J is TRBJ2-7, with TRBD1 identical over 8 bases. The CDR3 loop spans 15 amino acids. The germline V gene encodes CDR1 SGHVS and CDR2 FQNEAQ. J was trimmed by 0 bases and V by 5 bases; bases with no gene match: 6.

This clonotype was counted at least ten times. V usage is TRBV10-3 and J usage is TRBJ2-7; 7 nucleotides agree with TRBD1. CDR1 and CDR2 (germline): ENHRY, SYGVKD. V lost 0 bases, J lost 3 bases, and 8 bases stayed unmatched. CDR3 length: 16 residues. The CDR3, as DNA: TGTGCCATCAGTGAGTCCGGACAGGAGATGATCTACGAGCAGTACTTC. This codes for CAISESGQEMIYEQYF.

The chain is built from TRBV4-1 and TRBJ2-5; TRBD1 aligns across 10 bases. V gave up 0 bases and J gave up 9 bases; unmatched junction bases: 7. The CDR3 runs 15 residues. Germline V gene data show CDR1 as MGHRA and CDR2 as YSYEKL. The CDR3 reads CASSQEGSGTGAQYF. CDR3 in DNA: TGCGCCAGCAGCCAAGAAGGCAGCGGGACAGGGGCCCAGTACTTC.

The genes are TRBV9 and TRBJ2-3; D might be TRBD1 (6 bases). Germline V lookup: CDR1 SGDLS, CDR2 YYNGEE. CDR3 length: 15 residues. V lost 0 bases, J lost 5 bases, and 13 bases lay in between. The CDR3 reads CASSVEGRGRDTQYF. CDR3 bases: TGTGCCAGCAGCGTAGAGGGCAGGGGCAGAGATACGCAGTATTTT.

The rearrangement uses TRBV6-2 or TRBV6-3 and TRBJ2-5; no clear D gene. Trimming left V 6 bases short and J 8 bases short, with 10 bases between. The CDR3 is made up of 11 amino acids. Germline V lookup: CDR1 MNHEY, CDR2 SVGEGT. For the CDR3, the DNA is TGTGCCAGCAGACTTGCGGAAACCCAGTACTTC. Translated: CASRLAETQYF.

This clonotype was counted many times. The gene calls are TRBV20-1 and TRBJ2-7; 9 bases line up with TRBD1. The CDR3 consists of 15 residues. Germline V gene sequence: CDR1 DFQATT, CDR2 SNEGSKA (reference sequence). After removal of 0 bases from V and 5 bases from J, the junction contained 8 bases not matched to a gene. CDR3 bases: TGCAGTGCTAGAGACAACCCGGGACAGGGCCACGAGCAGTACTTC. Its translation is CSARDNPGQGHEQYF.

This clonotype was seen a handful of times. The chain joins TRBV7-6 to TRBJ1-4, with TRBD1 as a possible D gene (5 bases). V shed 4 bases and J shed 3 bases, with 15 bases lying between them. Germline V lookup: CDR1 SGHVS, CDR2 FNYEAQ. This CDR3 contains 16 residues. The CDR3 DNA is TGTGCCAGCAGCTCATCCGGGACTTGGGCTAATGAAAAACTGTTTTTT. Protein product: CASSSSGTWANEKLFF. The whole variable domain, filled in from reference TRBV7-6 and TRBJ1-4, reads GAGVSQSPRYKVTKRGQDVALRCDPISGHVSLYWYRQALGQGPEFLTYFNYEAQQDKSGLPNDRFSAERPEGSISTLTIQRTEQRDSAMYRCASSSSGTWANEKLFFGSGTQLSVL.

This clonotype was recorded many times. This chain connects TRBV5-1 to TRBJ1-1; 8 nucleotides align to TRBD1. Germline-derived CDR1 and CDR2 are SGHRS and YFSETQ. The CDR3 runs to 13 residues. V lost 7 bases, J lost 1 base, and 3 bases stayed unmatched. The CDR3 nucleotides are TGCGCCAGCGTCGGACAGGGGAACACTGAAGCTTTCTTT. Translating it yields CASVGQGNTEAFF.

This clonotype has a count of ten or more. This chain connects TRBV20-1 to TRBJ2-1, with 7 nucleotides matching TRBD1. The ends lost 3 bases at V and 3 bases at J; junction bases unmatched: 11. The CDR3 consists of 16 residues. Germline-derived CDR1 and CDR2 are DFQATT and SNEGSKA (reference sequence). The CDR3 nucleotides are TGCAGTGCTAGTGAGCTCCGGAACAGGGGCTACAATGAGCAGTTCTTC. Its translation is CSASELRNRGYNEQFF.

This clonotype has a count of ten or more. This rearrangement joins TRBV7-2 to TRBJ2-5; 15 nucleotides align to TRBD2. Looked up from germline, CDR1 is SGHTA and CDR2 is FQGNSA. The CDR3 runs to 16 residues. V trimming: 5 bases; J trimming: 1 base; junction bases outside the gene matches: 2. This CDR3 reads CASSKGLAGGQETQYF. The CDR3 nucleotides read TGTGCCAGCAGCAAGGGACTAGCGGGGGGCCAAGAGACCCAGTACTTC.

This clonotype was picked up many times. This chain uses TRBV20-1 with TRBJ2-7, with D perhaps TRBD1 (6 bases). This CDR3 region has 15 residues. Trimming removed 3 bases from V and 1 base from J, with 16 bases in between. Germline V gene lookup returns CDR1 DFQATT and CDR2 SNEGSKA (reference sequence). The CDR3 DNA is TGCAGTGCTAGGCGGGCAGGGGTCAGATCCTACGAGCAGTACTTC. Its protein product is CSARRAGVRSYEQYF.

This clonotype was counted a few times. The J gene is TRBJ2-2, the V gene TRBV25-1; TRBD2 aligns across 8 bases. The germline V gene has CDR1 MGHDK and CDR2 SYGVNS. The J segment lost 1 base and the V segment lost 8 bases, leaving 3 bases of the junction unmatched. CDR3 length: 14 residues. CDR3 sequence: CASALAGNTGELFF. CDR3 nucleotide sequence: TGTGCCAGCGCTCTAGCGGGGAACACCGGGGAGCTGTTTTTT.

This clonotype showed up just a few times. This chain joins TRBV6-1 and TRBJ2-2; 7 bases are shared with TRBD1. Germline CDR1 reads MNHNS; CDR2 reads SASEGT. Unmatched junction bases numbered 4, after V lost 8 bases and J lost 4 bases. The CDR3 contains 13 residues. The DNA for the CDR3 is TGTGCCAGCGGGACAGAAAGCACCGGGGAGCTGTTTTTT. Translating gives CASGTESTGELFF.

This chain connects TRBV20-1 to TRBJ1-5; a possible D gene is TRBD1 (5 bases). V was trimmed by 5 bases and J by 8 bases, leaving 22 bases between them. The CDR3 length is 15 residues. Germline CDR1 DFQATT, CDR2 SNEGSKA (reference sequence). The CDR3 region is CSAGPGRGPLEPQHF. Written as DNA, the CDR3 is TGCAGTGCTGGTCCGGGACGGGGTCCACTGGAGCCCCAGCATTTT.

Many counts were recorded for this clonotype. CDR3 amino acids: CASSPGTGSQPQHF. CDR3 bases: TGTGCCAGCAGTCCGGGGACAGGGAGTCAGCCCCAGCATTTT. V usage is TRBV12-3 or TRBV12-4 and J usage is TRBJ1-5; TRBD1 agrees at 9 bases. The length of the CDR3 is 14 residues. V was pared by 5 bases and J by 6 bases, with 5 bases of the junction left unmatched.

This clonotype was seen a few times. This chain uses TRBV12-3 or TRBV12-4 with TRBJ1-5; D not certain. V was shortened by 3 bases and J by 3 bases, with 9 bases between the two germline ends. This CDR3 has 14 amino acids. DNA of the CDR3: TGTGCCAGCAGTTTTCGTCAGTCCAATCAGCCCCAGCATTTT. As protein: CASSFRQSNQPQHF.

There are many counts of this clonotype. The chain joins TRBV20-1 to TRBJ2-1; TRBD2 might be the D (5 bases). Germline CDR1 and CDR2: DFQATT and SNEGSKA (reference sequence). The CDR3 has 13 residues. The V and J ends lost 6 bases and 6 bases respectively, with 15 bases between them. The CDR3 reads CSASTPGINEQFF. The CDR3 bases are TGCAGTGCCTCCACACCGGGAATCAATGAGCAGTTCTTC.

This clonotype was picked up many times. This chain connects TRBV29-1 to TRBJ2-1, with 11 bases lining up with TRBD2. J was trimmed by 7 bases and V by 7 bases; bases with no gene match: 3. The CDR3 extends over 12 amino acids. CDR1 and CDR2 from the germline V gene are SQVTM and ANQGSEA. The chain's CDR3 is CSGLAGRNEQFF. In DNA, the CDR3 is TGCAGCGGACTAGCGGGGAGGAATGAGCAGTTCTTC.

This clonotype was found many times. The chain carries TRBV20-1 and TRBJ2-5; D is possibly TRBD2 (6 bases). Germline V gene data show CDR1 as DFQATT and CDR2 as SNEGSKA (reference sequence). Between the trimmed V and J ends, which lost 5 bases and 0 bases, there was a span of 7 bases. CDR3 length equals 12 residues. Here the CDR3 reads CSAGGNQETQYF. The CDR3 DNA is TGCAGTGCTGGGGGGAACCAAGAGACCCAGTACTTC.